The 26 T cell receptor beta chains in this list originate from one sample, sequenced in a study of blood T cell repertoires in COVID-19. Repertoires were generated with immunoSEQ multiplex PCR, while TCRdb's copy carries only in-frame clones and drops some. The data contain hundreds of thousands of clones, 88% of them seen just once; the ten biggest clones take up around 6.5%. Sequenced input: peripheral blood. The source is a woman aged 25 to 39 with COVID-19, enrolled during active disease.

This clone was recorded only once. This chain links TRBV11-2 with TRBJ2-2; 12 bases are shared with TRBD2. V gave up 4 bases and J gave up 6 bases; unmatched junction bases: 9. Germline loops: CDR1 SGHAT, CDR2 FQNNGV. The CDR3 consists of 17 residues. In nucleotides, the CDR3 is TGTGCCAGCAGCTGGGCTAGCGGGGGGGCCAGCGCCGGGGAGCTGTTTTTT. It encodes CASSWASGGASAGELFF. The variable domain in full, with the rest retrieved from reference TRBV11-2 and TRBJ2-2, is EAGVAQSPRYKIIEKRQSVAFWCNPISGHATLYWYQQILGQGPKLLIQFQNNGVVDDSQLPKDRFSAERLKGVDSTLKIQPAKLEDSAVYLCASSWASGGASAGELFFGEGSRLTVL.

The rearrangement links TRBV5-1 to TRBJ2-5; 7 bases fit TRBD1. The J segment lost 1 base and the V segment lost 4 bases, leaving 10 bases of the junction unmatched. Germline CDR1 SGHRS, CDR2 YFSETQ. This CDR3 has 16 residues. In DNA, the CDR3 is TGCGCCAGCAGCCCCAACAGGGGTTGGGGCCAAGAGACCCAGTACTTC. Translation gives CASSPNRGWGQETQYF.

The rearrangement joins TRBV5-5 to TRBJ1-2; D gene uncertain. V lost 0 bases and J lost 1, with 10 bases in between. Germline loops: CDR1 SGHKS, CDR2 YYEKEE (reference sequence). The CDR3 runs 15 residues. The CDR3 region has the DNA TGTGCCAGCAGCTTGGACGGGGAACGTAACTATGGCTACACCTTC. Amino acids: CASSLDGERNYGYTF.

The CDR3 protein is CASSATETQYF. The CDR3 DNA sequence: TGTGCCAGCAGCGCTACGGAGACCCAGTACTTC. The chain links TRBV11-2 to TRBJ2-5; D gene ambiguous. The germline V and J ends were trimmed by 5 bases and 5 bases, with 6 bases remaining between them. CDR1 and CDR2 from the germline V gene are SGHAT and FQNNGV. The CDR3 is 11 amino acids.

The rearrangement uses TRBV3-1 (or the pseudogene TRBV3-2) and TRBJ2-1; 10 bases are a match to TRBD2. Germline V gene data show CDR1 as LGHDT and CDR2 as YNNKEL (reference sequence). The CDR3 runs 18 residues. V dropped 1 base and J dropped 8; count of bases not matched to a gene: 14. CDR3 sequence reads: CASSQGLAGVGRKHEQFF. CDR3 DNA sequence: TGTGCCAGCAGCCAAGGTCTAGCGGGGGTTGGCCGCAAACATGAGCAGTTCTTC.

About this clone: The sample carries other DNA sequences with the same CDR3. The genes are TRBV15 and TRBJ1-5; D not resolved. This CDR3 comprises 15 residues. CDR1 and CDR2 (germline): LNHNV, YYDKDF (reference sequence). V gave up 0 bases and J gave up 0 bases, with 6 bases separating them. This CDR3 reads CATSRERYSNQPQHF. CDR3 bases: TGTGCCACCAGCAGAGAGCGGTATAGCAATCAGCCCCAGCATTTT.

The chain uses TRBV28 and TRBJ1-2; D gene uncertain. With 4 bases removed from V and 4 bases from J, the gap between germline ends came to 16 bases. The CDR3 is 15 residues long. Germline V gives CDR1 MDHEN, CDR2 SYDVKM. CDR3 DNA sequence: TGTGCCAGCAGTTCCATCAGGAGGTCGGGCTATGGCTACACCTTC. This sequence encodes CASSSIRRSGYGYTF.

The chain joins TRBV6-5 to TRBJ2-7; TRBD1 agrees at 9 bases. This CDR3 spans 15 amino acids. V was pared by 5 bases and J by 2 bases, with 7 bases of the junction left unmatched. Germline CDR1 reads MNHEY; CDR2 reads SVGAGI. CDR3 region: CASSPGQGYTYEQYV. The CDR3 DNA sequence: TGTGCCAGCAGTCCGGGACAGGGATATACCTACGAGCAGTACGTC.

The gene calls are TRBV9 and TRBJ2-1; the D gene is possibly TRBD2 (7 bases). Germline CDR1 and CDR2: SGDLS and YYNGEE. The CDR3 runs to 15 residues. V was shortened by 4 bases and J by 4 bases, with 15 bases between the two germline ends. Here the CDR3 DNA reads TGTGCCAGCAGCACCCTAAAGGGGGGGTACAATGAGCAGTTCTTC. It is translated as CASSTLKGGYNEQFF. Looking up the rest from reference TRBV9 and TRBJ2-1 gives the full variable domain: DSGVTQTPKHLITATGQRVTLRCSPRSGDLSVYWYQQSLDQGLQFLIQYYNGEERAKGNILERFSAQQFPDLHSELNLSSLELGDSALYFCASSTLKGGYNEQFFGPGTRLTVL.

The chain carries TRBV4-3 and TRBJ2-1; 8 bases agree with TRBD2. V was pared by 4 bases and J by 8 bases, with 10 bases of the junction left unmatched. Germline V gives CDR1 LGHNA, CDR2 YSLEER. The CDR3 extends over 15 amino acids. DNA for the CDR3: TGCGCCAGCAGCCTGGGCGGGGGGCCCCAAGATGAGCAGTTCTTC. It codes for CASSLGGGPQDEQFF.

The rearrangement joins TRBV2 to TRBJ2-7; D is unresolved. V gave up 6 bases and J gave up 1 base, with 4 bases separating them. Germline V gene sequence: CDR1 SNHLY, CDR2 FYNNEI. This CDR3 comprises 11 residues. This chain's CDR3 is CASRLSYEQYF. As DNA, the CDR3 is TGTGCCAGCAGACTATCCTACGAGCAGTACTTC.

This chain links TRBV4-1 with TRBJ1-2, with D possibly being TRBD1 (5 bases). Trimming pared 4 bases from V and 4 bases from J, leaving 19 bases between. The CDR3 consists of 16 residues. The germline V gene encodes CDR1 MGHRA and CDR2 YSYEKL. This chain's CDR3 is CASSRGGGLKGYGYTF. The CDR3 bases are TGCGCCAGCAGCCGGGGCGGGGGACTCAAGGGCTATGGCTACACCTTC.

The chain uses TRBV7-2 and TRBJ2-7; 8 positions match TRBD1. The V gene's germline CDR1 is SGHTA and CDR2 FQGNSA. V was pared by 0 bases and J by 7 bases, with 5 bases of the junction left unmatched. This CDR3 spans 14 amino acids. CDR3 residues: CASSLAQGAAEQYF. DNA of the CDR3: TGTGCCAGCAGCTTAGCGCAGGGGGCGGCGGAGCAGTACTTC.

The chain carries TRBV7-9 and TRBJ2-5; no firm D call. The CDR3 totals 14 residues. Germline V gives CDR1 SEHNR, CDR2 FQNEAQ (reference sequence). The V gene lost 5 bases and the J gene lost 5 bases, with 15 bases spanning the gap. The CDR3 bases are TGTGCCAGCAGCCCCGGCTCTCCCGGGGAGACCCAGTACTTC. Its protein is CASSPGSPGETQYF.

The J gene is TRBJ1-6, the V gene TRBV9; D might be TRBD1 (5 bases). Trimming took 0 bases from V and 9 from J, leaving 13 bases between them. The length of the CDR3 is 15 residues. In germline, CDR1 is SGDLS, CDR2 YYNGEE. The CDR3 region has the DNA TGTGCCAGCAGCGTAGTGGAGGGGTACGGTTCACCCCTCCACTTT. This gives the protein CASSVVEGYGSPLHF.

J is TRBJ1-1 and V is TRBV11-2, with D possibly matching TRBD1 (6 bases). Germline lookup yields CDR1 SGHAT and CDR2 FQNNGV. The CDR3 consists of 14 residues. The ends were cut back, 1 base at V and 5 bases at J, with 11 bases in the middle. The CDR3 DNA follows: TGTGCCAGCAGCTTAGTAGGGGGTGAAACTGAAGCTTTCTTT. Its translation: CASSLVGGETEAFF.

This chain uses TRBV6-5 with TRBJ1-5; weak D call: TRBD1 (5 bases). The CDR3 totals 13 residues. V shed 7 bases and J shed 4 bases, with 11 bases lying between them. The germline V gene encodes CDR1 MNHEY and CDR2 SVGAGI. In nucleotides, the CDR3 is TGTGCCAGCAAGCAGGGAATAAATCAGCCCCAGCATTTT. This sequence encodes CASKQGINQPQHF.

V gene TRBV19 combines with J gene TRBJ1-5, with 8 bases matching TRBD1. V shed 1 base and J 6 bases; nucleotides not matched to a gene: 5. The CDR3 is made up of 15 amino acids. The germline V gene encodes CDR1 LNHDA and CDR2 SQIVND (reference sequence). The CDR3 protein is CASSIARGQGQPQHF. Written as DNA, the CDR3 is TGTGCCAGTAGTATAGCCAGGGGGCAGGGTCAGCCCCAGCATTTT.

This chain joins TRBV7-2 and TRBJ2-5; 7 positions agree with TRBD1. Per the germline V gene, CDR1 is SGHTA and CDR2 is FQGNSA. This CDR3 spans 14 amino acids. J was trimmed by 4 bases and V by 5 bases; bases with no gene match: 7. CDR3 loop: CASSLRDSAETQYF. The CDR3 DNA sequence: TGTGCCAGCAGCCTCAGGGACAGTGCAGAGACCCAGTACTTC.

The V and J genes are TRBV3-1 (or the pseudogene TRBV3-2) and TRBJ1-5; perhaps TRBD1 as D (5 bases). With 0 bases removed from V and 1 base from J, the gap between germline ends came to 16 bases. Germline-derived CDR1 and CDR2 are LGHDT and YNNKEL (reference sequence). The CDR3 has 18 residues. The CDR3 protein is CASSQDPQGLGSNQPQHF. CDR3 in DNA: TGTGCCAGCAGCCAAGATCCCCAGGGATTAGGAAGCAATCAGCCCCAGCATTTT.

This clone turned up a few times. J is TRBJ2-5 and V is TRBV15, with 10 bases identical to TRBD2. The junction had 9 bases not matched to a gene; V was cut back by 3 bases and J by 5 bases. The CDR3 covers 16 residues. The germline V gene has CDR1 LNHNV and CDR2 YYDKDF (reference sequence). The CDR3 region has the DNA TGTGCCACCAGCAGGGATCTAGCGGGGGCGGGGGAGACCCAGTACTTC. This encodes CATSRDLAGAGETQYF.

This chain uses TRBV7-8 with TRBJ2-7, with TRBD2 as a possible D gene (5 bases). Trimming pared 1 base from V and 4 bases from J, leaving 14 bases between. The germline V gene has CDR1 SGHVS and CDR2 FQNEAQ. The CDR3 extends over 15 amino acids. This CDR3 reads CASSLERSSGYEQYV. The CDR3 region has the DNA TGTGCCAGCAGCTTAGAGCGGTCTTCTGGGTACGAGCAGTACGTC.

V usage is TRBV5-1 and J usage is TRBJ2-7, with D maybe TRBD1 (5 bases). The CDR3 consists of 16 residues. Germline values: CDR1 SGHRS, CDR2 YFSETQ. V was clipped by 6 bases and J by 4 bases, with 23 bases between them. CDR3 DNA sequence: TGCGCCAGCACCCTTGGCACAGGCGCATCGAGTTACGAGCAGTACTTC. Its protein is CASTLGTGASSYEQYF.

V and J are TRBV27 and TRBJ2-3; 9 nucleotides line up with TRBD1. Germline CDR1 and CDR2: MNHEY and SMNVEV (reference sequence). After removal of 5 bases from V and 4 bases from J, the junction contained 10 bases not matched to a gene. The CDR3 runs 16 residues. The CDR3 DNA follows: TGTGCCAGCAGTAGAATCGGGACAGGGAGTCCAGATACGCAGTATTTT. Encoded protein: CASSRIGTGSPDTQYF.

The chain employs TRBV6-5 and TRBJ1-1; no clear D gene. This CDR3 has 11 amino acids. The germline CDR1 and CDR2 sequences are MNHEY and SVGAGI. Trimming left V 9 bases short and J 1 base short, with 6 bases between. The CDR3 DNA sequence: TGTGCCAGTACAGAGAACACTGAAGCTTTCTTT. Amino acids: CASTENTEAFF.

The chain carries TRBV29-1 and TRBJ2-1; 12 bases fit TRBD2. Losses at the gene ends were 7 bases for V and 9 bases for J; bases not matched to a gene: 7. Looked up from germline, CDR1 is SQVTM and CDR2 is ANQGSEA. The CDR3 extends over 13 amino acids. The CDR3, as DNA: TGCAGCGCTCGCCTAGCGGGAGGGGGTGAGCAGTTCTTC. This sequence encodes CSARLAGGGEQFF.